The next 18 T cell receptor beta chains were all read from a single sample in a study of blood T cells in healthy people across ages. Through a sample-barcoded 5' primer and a J-beta primer mix, a second PCR was run for roughly 6 to 11 cycles. TCRdb recomputed calls from the 5' RACE reads with MiXCR, one row per CDR3 protein. Of about 840,000 distinct CDR3 sequences in the sample, 25% to 35% are singletons; the top ten hold about 10%. The data were also submitted as part of a second study, on T cells of mothers and their children.

Sequencing input: blood. These receptors were collected from a woman in her thirties or forties in good health.

This chain joins TRBV7-9 and TRBJ2-5; the D is unclear. The V end lost 3 bases, the J end lost 1 base, and 12 bases lay between the germline ends. From germline, CDR1 is SEHNR and CDR2 FQNEAQ (reference sequence). This CDR3 is built from 15 residues. As DNA, the CDR3 is TGTGCCAGCAGCTTGCAGAGGTCGTTCCAAGAGACCCAGTACTTC. Its protein is CASSLQRSFQETQYF. The full variable domain, in which reference TRBV7-9 and TRBJ2-5 provide the parts outside the CDR3, is DTGVSQNPRHKITKRGQNVTFRCDPISEHNRLYWYRQTLGQGPEFLTYFQNEAQLEKSRLLSDRFSAERPKGSFSTLEIQRTEQGDSAMYLCASSLQRSFQETQYFGPGTRLLVL.

The gene calls are TRBV6-4 and TRBJ1-4; 7 bases match TRBD1. V gave up 2 bases and J gave up 6 bases; unmatched junction bases: 12. The CDR3 sequence is 17 residues long. CDR1 is MRHNA and CDR2 is SNTAGT in the germline V gene. CDR3 sequence reads: CASSDPLRRGPDEKLFF. The CDR3 DNA is TGTGCCAGCAGTGACCCCCTGAGGAGGGGGCCAGATGAAAAACTGTTTTTT.

This chain connects TRBV5-1 to TRBJ1-6; D is unclear. The CDR3 is 15 amino acids. Germline loops: CDR1 SGHRS, CDR2 YFSETQ. V lost 0 bases and J lost 5, with 9 bases in between. The CDR3: CASSLGQRNNSPLHF. In DNA form, the CDR3 reads TGCGCCAGCAGCTTGGGGCAGAGGAATAATTCACCCCTCCACTTT.

The chain couples TRBV5-1 to TRBJ2-3; no clear D. The V gene's germline CDR1 is SGHRS and CDR2 YFSETQ. The V end lost 4 bases, the J end lost 2 bases, and 17 bases lay between the germline ends. This CDR3 contains 16 residues. The CDR3 region has the DNA TGCGCCAGCAGCGGAAACGGTGGGGTCTTCACAGATACGCAGTATTTT. It encodes CASSGNGGVFTDTQYF.

The sample holds many counts of this clonotype. The chain links TRBV29-1 to TRBJ1-2, with a weak D call TRBD1 (6 bases). The germline V gene has CDR1 SQVTM and CDR2 ANQGSEA. The V end was cut by 2 bases, the J end by 8 bases, with 15 bases between. The CDR3 totals 13 residues. CDR3 bases: TGCAGCGTTGAACAAACAGGGTGGTACGGCTACACCTTC. This encodes CSVEQTGWYGYTF.

This clonotype appeared many times. In nucleotides, the CDR3 is TGCAGCTCCCGTCGCGGGGTAGGGTTCAATGAGCAGTTCTTC. Encoded protein: CSSRRGVGFNEQFF. The chain employs TRBV29-1 and TRBJ2-1, with a possible D match to TRBD2 (6 bases). Germline V gene sequence: CDR1 SQVTM, CDR2 ANQGSEA. This CDR3 is built from 14 residues. Between the trimmed V and J ends, which lost 8 bases and 6 bases, there was a span of 20 bases.

The rearrangement uses TRBV20-1 and TRBJ2-1; D possibly uses TRBD1 or TRBD2 (6 bases each). Trimming took 0 bases from V and 7 from J, leaving 16 bases between them. The CDR3 is made up of 15 amino acids. Germline V gives CDR1 DFQATT, CDR2 SNEGSKA (reference sequence). Written as DNA, the CDR3 is TGCAGTGCTAGAGAGTGGGGGGCGAACTCTAATGAGCAGTTCTTC. Translation gives CSAREWGANSNEQFF.

V gene TRBV5-1 combines with J gene TRBJ2-1, with 7 bases fitting TRBD2. V shed 1 base, J shed 9 bases, and the junction held 10 bases outside the gene matches. Germline values: CDR1 SGHRS, CDR2 YFSETQ. The length of the CDR3 is 15 residues. CDR3 in DNA: TGCGCCAGCAGCTTGACCCCCCAGGGCGGGGGTGAGCAGTTCTTC. Translated, it gives CASSLTPQGGGEQFF.

This clonotype was seen more than once but under ten times. The chain has TRBV5-6 and TRBJ2-7, with 10 bases fitting TRBD1. This CDR3 spans 14 amino acids. Germline V gene sequence: CDR1 SGHDT, CDR2 YYEEEE. The V gene end was trimmed by 4 bases and the J gene end by 6 bases; junction bases not matched to a gene: 7. CDR3 amino acids: CASSGMTGGREQYF. The CDR3 nucleotides read TGTGCCAGCAGCGGAATGACAGGGGGCCGCGAGCAGTACTTC.

The rearrangement links TRBV15 to TRBJ2-1; D perhaps matches TRBD1 (6 bases). The germline V gene encodes CDR1 LNHNV and CDR2 YYDKDF (reference sequence). The germline V and J ends were trimmed by 1 base and 2 bases, with 21 bases remaining between them. The CDR3 loop spans 19 amino acids. The CDR3 coding sequence is TGTGCCACCAGCAGAGCTATCAGGGGAATTGACACCACCTACAATGAGCAGTTCTTC. Protein: CATSRAIRGIDTTYNEQFF.

The chain combines TRBV6-5 with TRBJ2-7; the D gene is possibly TRBD1 (6 bases). Germline loops: CDR1 MNHEY, CDR2 SVGAGI. V was pared by 6 bases and J by 0 bases, with 12 bases between. This CDR3 has 14 residues. CDR3 nucleotide sequence: TGTGCCAGCAGCTATACAGGGACCTCCTACGAGCAGTACTTC. This codes for CASSYTGTSYEQYF.

This clonotype was counted a few times. J is TRBJ2-1 and V is TRBV20-1; either TRBD1 or TRBD2 may fit D (6 bases each). There are 14 residues in the CDR3. In germline, CDR1 is DFQATT, CDR2 SNEGSKA (reference sequence). Between the trimmed V and J ends, which lost 4 bases and 6 bases, there was a span of 16 bases. CDR3 DNA: TGCAGTGCTATCCCCCCGGGGGCGCCCAATGAGCAGTTCTTC. Translation: CSAIPPGAPNEQFF.

This chain joins TRBV7-3 and TRBJ2-6, with 8 bases identical to TRBD1. With V trimmed by 7 bases and J by 1 base, 12 bases remained unmatched. CDR1 SGHTA and CDR2 FQGTGA come from the germline V gene. This CDR3 contains 18 residues. CDR3 DNA: TGTGCCAGCAACCCGGACAGGGCCTTAAGGTCTGGGGCCAACGTCCTGACTTTC. Residues: CASNPDRALRSGANVLTF.

This clonotype showed up many times. The J gene is TRBJ2-1, the V gene TRBV28; TRBD2 matches 8 bases. J was trimmed by 0 bases and V by 6 bases; bases with no gene match: 1. Germline V CDR1 and CDR2: MDHEN, SYDVKM. This CDR3 is 14 amino acids long. As DNA, the CDR3 is TGTGCCAGCAGCGGGGGGGCCTCCTACAATGAGCAGTTCTTC. The encoded protein is CASSGGASYNEQFF.

The chain has TRBV5-1 and TRBJ1-1; D gene ambiguous. With 2 bases removed from V and 1 base from J, the gap between germline ends came to 9 bases. Germline values: CDR1 SGHRS, CDR2 YFSETQ. CDR3 length: 14 residues. The CDR3 DNA follows: TGCGCCAGCAGCTTACCTTTTGGGAACACTGAAGCTTTCTTT. Its translation is CASSLPFGNTEAFF.

The CDR3 nucleotides are TGTGCCAGCAGTTTGGGAAAGGGTGGACAGCCCCAGCATTTT. This translates into CASSLGKGGQPQHF. The V and J genes are TRBV28 and TRBJ1-5; no clear D gene. With 3 bases removed from V and 7 bases from J, the gap between germline ends came to 13 bases. CDR1 MDHEN and CDR2 SYDVKM come from the germline V gene. The CDR3 covers 14 residues.

This chain joins TRBV7-2 and TRBJ2-1; D uncertain. V lost 2 bases and J lost 7, with 15 bases in between. Germline V gene lookup returns CDR1 SGHTA and CDR2 FQGNSA. The CDR3 totals 15 residues. CDR3 sequence reads: CASSLMAGGSNEQFF. In nucleotides, the CDR3 is TGTGCCAGCAGCTTAATGGCAGGCGGTTCGAATGAGCAGTTCTTC.

The chain joins TRBV7-2 to TRBJ2-1; 8 nucleotides align to TRBD2. Germline CDR1 SGHTA, CDR2 FQGNSA. V shed 1 base, J shed 9 bases, and the junction held 8 bases outside the gene matches. This CDR3 has 15 residues. The CDR3 sequence is CASSLVGAGGVEQFF. The CDR3 DNA reads as TGTGCCAGCAGCTTAGTAGGCGCGGGGGGTGTTGAGCAGTTCTTC.